This passage covers 23 T cell receptor beta chains from one sample sequenced in a study of blood T cell repertoires in COVID-19. The assay was immunoSEQ multiplex PCR, and TCRdb's table has in-frame clones only and misses some. The sample lists under 250,000 clones, 70% to 90% occurring once. The sequenced sample consisted of PBMCs or T cells enriched from blood (not recorded which). The receptor set was obtained from a man aged 25 to 45 who had recovered from COVID-19.

CDR3 coding DNA: TGTGCCAGCAGTGAATCGGGGGGACCTTACGAGCAGTACTTC. It specifies CASSESGGPYEQYF. V and J are TRBV25-1 and TRBJ2-7; 7 bases fit TRBD2. Germline V gene sequence: CDR1 MGHDK, CDR2 SYGVNS. V lost 1 base to trimming and J lost 4 bases; unmatched junction nucleotides: 4. The CDR3 runs to 14 residues.

The CDR3 loop reads CASSIRSREGARWYEQYF. DNA of the CDR3: TGTGCCAGTAGTATACGCTCGCGAGAGGGAGCTCGTTGGTACGAGCAGTACTTC. The rearrangement joins TRBV19 to TRBJ2-7; D perhaps matches TRBD2 (5 bases). With 2 bases removed from V and 4 bases from J, the gap between germline ends came to 24 bases. The CDR3 extends over 18 amino acids. In germline, CDR1 is LNHDA, CDR2 SQIVND (reference sequence).

The rearrangement uses TRBV4-2 and TRBJ2-7; a possible D gene is TRBD2 (6 bases). Trimming took off 3 bases at V and 1 base at J, with 13 bases between the two ends. CDR1 LGHNA and CDR2 YNFKEQ come from the germline V gene. The CDR3 has 15 residues. CDR3 sequence (DNA): TGTGCCAGCAGCCATGAGCGGGTAGCATCCTACGAGCAGTACTTC. Its translation is CASSHERVASYEQYF.

The J gene is TRBJ2-1, the V gene TRBV5-6, with 14 nucleotides matching TRBD2. With 4 bases clipped from V and 4 bases from J, the junction kept 4 bases outside the gene matches. Germline V CDR1 and CDR2: SGHDT, YYEEEE. The length of the CDR3 is 16 residues. The CDR3 is CASSRLAGGVYNEQFF. The DNA for the CDR3 is TGTGCCAGCAGCAGACTAGCGGGAGGGGTTTACAATGAGCAGTTCTTC.

V and J are TRBV4-2 and TRBJ2-3; 7 bases align to TRBD2. This CDR3 comprises 16 residues. Germline V CDR1 and CDR2: LGHNA, YNFKEQ. Unmatched junction bases numbered 9, after V lost 4 bases and J lost 2 bases. Written as DNA, the CDR3 is TGTGCCAGCAGCCCCTCCGTGGCGGGAGTCACAGATACGCAGTATTTT. Translation: CASSPSVAGVTDTQYF.

This chain uses TRBV27 with TRBJ1-2, with TRBD1 matching 8 bases. CDR1 is MNHEY, CDR2 SMNVEV, per germline (reference sequence). The CDR3 sequence is 13 residues long. V gave up 1 base and J gave up 8 bases; unmatched junction bases: 3. CDR3 amino acids: CASSLLRDRGYTF. For the CDR3, the DNA is TGTGCCAGCAGTTTATTGCGGGACAGGGGCTACACCTTC.

The genes are TRBV3-1 (or the pseudogene TRBV3-2) and TRBJ1-4; TRBD1 is a possible D gene (5 bases). Germline lookup yields CDR1 LGHDT and CDR2 YNNKEL (reference sequence). The CDR3 sequence is 14 residues long. The V end was cut by 6 bases, the J end by 4 bases, with 12 bases between. CDR3 in DNA: TGTGCCAGCAGTTCCAGACAGAATAATGAAAAACTGTTTTTT. Its protein product is CASSSRQNNEKLFF.

The chain has TRBV5-1 and TRBJ2-7, with 7 bases that match TRBD1. Germline V gene sequence: CDR1 SGHRS, CDR2 YFSETQ. The ends lost 2 bases at V and 4 bases at J; junction bases unmatched: 6. This CDR3 is built from 14 residues. The CDR3 loop reads CASSFRQGRYEQYF. CDR3 coding DNA: TGCGCCAGCAGCTTCCGACAGGGTAGGTACGAGCAGTACTTC.

The V gene is TRBV19, the J gene TRBJ1-5; D not certain. Trimming removed 5 bases at V and 4 bases at J, with 9 bases between. Per germline, CDR1 LNHDA and CDR2 SQIVND (reference sequence). The CDR3 loop spans 13 amino acids. The chain's CDR3 is CASSVYFNQPQHF. CDR3 coding DNA: TGTGCCAGTAGTGTGTATTTTAATCAGCCCCAGCATTTT.

J is TRBJ2-7 and V is TRBV9, with a tentative D call TRBD2 (7 bases). Trimming took off 3 bases at V and 0 bases at J, with 10 bases between the two ends. CDR3 length equals 14 residues. CDR1 is SGDLS and CDR2 is YYNGEE in the germline V gene. The chain's CDR3 is CASSEGDYSYEQYF. The CDR3 DNA is TGTGCCAGCAGCGAGGGGGACTACTCCTACGAGCAGTACTTC.

The V and J genes are TRBV29-1 and TRBJ2-7, with TRBD1 as a possible D gene (6 bases). Germline CDR1 and CDR2: SQVTM and ANQGSEA. The CDR3 spans 14 residues. V lost 7 bases and J 0 bases, leaving 16 bases between the germline ends. The CDR3: CSASRDISSYEQYF. The DNA of the CDR3 is TGCAGCGCCTCTCGGGACATTAGCTCCTACGAGCAGTACTTC.

This chain uses TRBV7-2 with TRBJ1-4; a weak D match, TRBD1 (5 bases). This CDR3 comprises 16 residues. Germline V lookup: CDR1 SGHTA, CDR2 FQGNSA. V lost 5 bases and J 8 bases, leaving 21 bases between the germline ends. The CDR3: CASSLDSDRSQEKLFF. As DNA, the CDR3 is TGTGCCAGCAGCCTTGACAGCGATCGAAGTCAAGAAAAACTGTTTTTT.

The V gene is TRBV6-5, the J gene TRBJ2-7, with 11 nucleotides matching TRBD2. Germline assignment: CDR1 MNHEY and CDR2 SVGAGI. The CDR3 is made up of 15 amino acids. J gave up 0 bases and V 7 bases, and 5 bases lay outside the gene matches. The CDR3 DNA is TGTGCCAGCAAGGGGGGGACTAGCGGCTCCTACGAGCAGTACTTC. The encoded protein is CASKGGTSGSYEQYF.

The chain combines TRBV5-1 with TRBJ1-1; D is uncertain. CDR1 and CDR2 (germline): SGHRS, YFSETQ. V was shortened by 1 base and J by 0 bases, with 10 bases between the two germline ends. This CDR3 spans 15 amino acids. The CDR3 sequence: CASSLSPPMNTEAFF. The DNA for the CDR3 is TGCGCCAGCAGCTTGTCGCCACCTATGAACACTGAAGCTTTCTTT.

The rearrangement links TRBV7-2 to TRBJ1-2; D ambiguous. Trimming took 5 bases from V and 4 from J, leaving 20 bases between them. Germline-derived CDR1 and CDR2 are SGHTA and FQGNSA. This CDR3 comprises 16 residues. DNA for the CDR3: TGTGCCAGCAGCGACCAGGTTGGCGCTGATGGCTATGGCTACACCTTC. Its protein product is CASSDQVGADGYGYTF. The full variable domain, in which reference TRBV7-2 and TRBJ1-2 provide the parts outside the CDR3, is GAGVSQSPSNKVTEKGKDVELRCDPISGHTALYWYRQSLGQGLEFLIYFQGNSAPDKSGLPSDRFSAERTGGSVSTLTIQRTQQEDSAVYLCASSDQVGADGYGYTFGSGTRLTVV.

The rearrangement uses TRBV18 and TRBJ2-3; D might be TRBD2 (6 bases). V was pared by 0 bases and J by 4 bases, with 14 bases between. Germline V lookup: CDR1 KGHSH, CDR2 LQKENI. The CDR3 is made up of 16 amino acids. The chain's CDR3 is CASSPPQQGGADTQYF. The CDR3 bases are TGTGCCAGCTCACCACCGCAGCAGGGAGGAGCAGATACGCAGTATTTT.

As for this clone: It may be a read error: a sequence one base away is much more abundant. The chain recombines TRBV6-4 with TRBJ2-3; 8 bases are shared with TRBD2. The germline V gene has CDR1 MRHNA and CDR2 SNTAGT. The CDR3 sequence is 15 residues long. V dropped 0 bases and J dropped 1; count of bases not matched to a gene: 0. The CDR3 region is CASSDSSGGTDTQYF. CDR3 DNA sequence: TGTGCCAGCAGTGACTCTAGCGGGGGCACAGATACGCAGTATTTT.

This clone was seen once. The rearrangement joins TRBV10-1 to TRBJ2-5; 11 bases agree with TRBD2. Germline CDR1 WNHNN, CDR2 SYGVQD (reference sequence). J was trimmed by 1 base and V by 10 bases; bases with no gene match: 8. The CDR3 sequence is 15 residues long. For the CDR3, the DNA is TGCGCCACTAACACGGGGACTAGCGGCCAAGAGACCCAGTACTTC. This codes for CATNTGTSGQETQYF.

The chain combines TRBV7-2 with TRBJ1-4, with D maybe TRBD1 (6 bases). The V gene lost 3 bases and the J gene lost 5 bases, with 10 bases spanning the gap. The CDR3 runs 14 residues. CDR1 is SGHTA and CDR2 is FQGNSA in the germline V gene. CDR3: CASSLRTDNEKLFF. The CDR3 nucleotides are TGTGCCAGCAGCTTGCGGACAGACAATGAAAAACTGTTTTTT.

This chain links TRBV27 with TRBJ2-1; 9 bases agree with TRBD2. The CDR3 spans 17 residues. Germline loops: CDR1 MNHEY, CDR2 SMNVEV (reference sequence). Losses at the gene ends were 1 base for V and 5 bases for J; bases not matched to a gene: 9. CDR3 nucleotides: TGTGCCAGCAGTTTATACCTTAGCGGGAGAGGCGACAATGAGCAGTTCTTC. Translating gives CASSLYLSGRGDNEQFF.

This chain connects TRBV3-1 (or the pseudogene TRBV3-2) to TRBJ2-2; D might be TRBD1 (6 bases). The CDR3 consists of 16 residues. Germline CDR1 reads LGHDT; CDR2 reads YNNKEL (reference sequence). V lost 4 bases and J 0 bases, leaving 12 bases between the germline ends. The CDR3 protein is CASSPNRAANTGELFF. The CDR3 nucleotides read TGTGCCAGCAGCCCCAACAGGGCCGCGAACACCGGGGAGCTGTTTTTT.

The CDR3 sequence: CASSTPDRGTSGANVLTF. In nucleotides, the CDR3 is TGTGCCAGCAGCACTCCGGACAGGGGAACCTCTGGGGCCAACGTCCTGACTTTC. The J gene is TRBJ2-6, the V gene TRBV28, with 9 bases aligning to TRBD1. V trimming: 6 bases; J trimming: 0 bases; junction bases outside the gene matches: 9. The germline V gene has CDR1 MDHEN and CDR2 SYDVKM. The CDR3 length is 18 residues.

The CDR3 region is CASSYGTVSGNTIYF. The CDR3, as DNA: TGTGCCAGCAGTTACGGGACAGTCTCTGGAAACACCATATATTTT. The chain combines TRBV6-5 with TRBJ1-3, with 7 bases that match TRBD1. With 2 bases clipped from V and 0 bases from J, the junction kept 1 base outside the gene matches. The CDR3 runs to 15 residues. Germline CDR1 reads MNHEY; CDR2 reads SVGAGI.